This TCR beta chain was identified in a study of blood T cells in healthy people across ages. As to this clonotype: The antigen is undetermined.

General study findings and limits: Aged donors had fewer naive CD4+ cells and lower diversity than long-lived donors.

Together with a sample-barcoded 5' primer, a J-beta primer mix was included in a second PCR lasting about 7 to 11 cycles. Tagging of each cDNA molecule was performed by a template-switch adaptor with 12 random nucleotides. Researchers report that each sample yielded at least 3 million CDR3-containing paired-end reads. TCRdb recomputed calls from the 5' RACE reads with MiXCR, one row per CDR3 protein. This sample has about 1.1 million distinct CDR3 sequences, with 30% to 40% found just once. This CDR3 is 12 amino acids long. Looked up from germline, CDR1 is SQVTM and CDR2 is ANQGSEA. Trimming pared 5 bases from V and 6 bases from J, leaving 11 bases between.

Source material: blood. This TCR came from a man aged 18 to 30 in good health. The chain combines TRBV29-1 with TRBJ2-1; TRBD1 might be the D (6 bases). CDR3 DNA: TGCAGCGTTCAGGGACACCTCAATGAGCAGTTCTTC. This codes for CSVQGHLNEQFF.